This T cell receptor (beta chain) is drawn from a study of T cell clonotyping in hematopoietic cell transplantation. Points from the study as a whole: At the given depth, recipient repertoires were over 95% de novo clonotypes.

About this clone itself: Its antigen is unknown.

From germline, CDR1 is SGHRS and CDR2 YFSETQ. This CDR3 region has 14 residues. The junction had 4 bases not matched to a gene; V was cut back by 4 bases and J by 3 bases. Recipients were bled about 28 days pretransplant and at posttransplant days 30, 100, 180. Measured with immunoSEQ multiplex PCR; TCRdb has only the in-frame clones, and not every one. The sample holds several thousand clones, around nine tenths seen once. The genes are TRBV5-1 and TRBJ1-3; TRBD1 agrees at 7 bases. The sequence derives from a female patient in her fifties or sixties who had an allogeneic stem cell transplant from an unrelated donor, so the T cells may come from the graft donor. Some clones in this sample may be carry-over from other donors' samples. Sequencing used PBMCs, obtained 180 days after allogeneic stem cell transplant. The CDR3 DNA reads TGCGCCAGCAGCCCAGGGGGGGATGGAAACACCATATATTTT. The encoded protein is CASSPGGDGNTIYF.